This T cell receptor (beta chain) is from a study of blood T cell repertoires in COVID-19. Background on the study: Collection of acute and convalescent COVID-19 samples took place in the United States, Italy and Spain. Sources were T cells, B-cell-depleted T cells, or PBMCs; the material itself was cDNA or gDNA.

The length of the CDR3 is 16 residues. The V and J ends lost 2 bases and 4 bases, in that order; junction bases with no gene match: 4. CDR1 and CDR2 from the germline V gene are SGHTA and FQGNSA. In the original workflow: Reference gene primer amplification gave nucleated cell count estimates. Using immunoSEQ multiplex PCR, the repertoire was profiled, and TCRdb retains in-frame clones only, with some absent. The V and J calls and the clone size are those of that table, but D and trimming were determined from the DNA. The table lists approximately 80,000 clones, about 87% of them singletons. This receptor was taken from a woman aged 80 or over with acute or convalescent COVID-19. Sequenced input: peripheral blood. This chain connects TRBV7-2 to TRBJ2-2, with TRBD2 identical over 10 bases. In DNA form, the CDR3 reads TGTGCCAGCAGCTTACTAGCGGGGGACCTCACCGGGGAGCTGTTTTTT. Protein product: CASSLLAGDLTGELFF.